The next 11 T cell receptor beta chains were all read from a single sample in a study of vaccination effects on CD4 cells after COVID-19. Their specific antigens are unknown. ViraFEST assay sequencing came after antigen-specific CD4+ T cells were expanded with viral peptide pools. Following a roughly 9-day culture, CD4+ T cells were purified. Nucleocapsid antibodies were negative in the vaccine recipients, who had never had SARS-CoV-2 infection. The data were produced by immunoSEQ multiplex PCR, yet TCRdb's version contains in-frame clones alone and is incomplete. The sample records about 21,000 clones, more than 65% being singletons. This specimen consisted of CD4+ T cells from PBMCs cultured with HCoV-NL63 spike peptides, obtained before COVID-19 vaccination. The receptors stem from a human donor who received a COVID-19 vaccine.

The gene calls are TRBV28 and TRBJ1-6; the D is unclear. The CDR3 length is 14 residues. CDR1 and CDR2 from the germline V gene are MDHEN and SYDVKM. Trimming removed 2 bases from V and 6 bases from J, with 8 bases in between. In DNA, the CDR3 is TGTGCCAGCAGTTTACCAGCGACTAATTCACCCCTCCACTTT. The encoded protein is CASSLPATNSPLHF.

The chain carries TRBV6-5 and TRBJ1-2; 7 bases align to TRBD1. The V segment lost 7 bases and the J segment 2 bases; nucleotides outside the gene matches: 4. The CDR3 sequence is 13 residues long. Germline loops: CDR1 MNHEY, CDR2 SVGAGI. The CDR3 reads CASKGGSNYGYTF. The CDR3 nucleotides are TGTGCCAGCAAAGGGGGCAGCAACTATGGCTACACCTTC.

The chain joins TRBV21-1 to TRBJ2-5; the DNA was not used to check the table's D call, TRBD2. TRBV21-1 is a documented pseudogene. The CDR3 is made up of 15 amino acids. The CDR3 loop is CASSKEGGPCKTQYF. CDR3 DNA: TGTGCCAGCAGCAAAGAGGGGGGGCCCTGCAAGACCCAGTACTTC.

CDR3 sequence: CAWRTSGSYNEQFF. The DNA of the CDR3 is TGTGCCTGGCGGACTAGCGGGAGCTACAATGAGCAGTTCTTC. This sequence joins TRBV30 and TRBJ2-1, with 13 positions matching TRBD2. This CDR3 has 14 residues. Germline trimming cut 5 bases from V and 3 bases from J; bases unmatched to any gene: 1. CDR1 and CDR2 from the germline V gene are GTSNPN and SVGIG (reference sequence).

The chain is built from TRBV2 and TRBJ1-5; TRBD1 matches 8 bases. Germline loops: CDR1 SNHLY, CDR2 FYNNEI. V was pared by 1 base and J by 6 bases, with 8 bases of the junction left unmatched. The CDR3 length is 16 residues. The CDR3 DNA follows: TGTGCCAGCAGTGAAGGCCTAGGGACAGGAACTCAGCCCCAGCATTTT. It codes for CASSEGLGTGTQPQHF.

This chain connects TRBV5-1 to TRBJ2-6; no clear D gene. Germline CDR1 SGHRS, CDR2 YFSETQ. V lost 0 bases, J lost 0 bases, and 7 bases lay in between. CDR3 size: 16 residues. The CDR3 DNA follows: TGCGCCAGCAGCTTGGAATGGAGCTCTGGGGCCAACGTCCTGACTTTC. This translates into CASSLEWSSGANVLTF.

The chain couples TRBV19 to TRBJ2-3; maybe TRBD1 (6 bases). V lost 3 bases to trimming and J lost 4 bases, with 11 bases between them. Germline V lookup: CDR1 LNHDA, CDR2 SQIVND (reference sequence). This CDR3 spans 14 amino acids. The CDR3 DNA reads TGTGCCAGTAGTATGGGAAACAGGGCAGATACGCAGTATTTT. The encoded protein is CASSMGNRADTQYF.

The gene calls are TRBV7-2 and TRBJ2-5, with D possibly matching TRBD2 (6 bases). V was cut by 1 base and J by 1 base, with 10 bases left in between. CDR3 size: 15 residues. The germline V gene has CDR1 SGHTA and CDR2 FQGNSA. The CDR3 protein is CASSLDAGPQETQYF. The CDR3 region has the DNA TGTGCCAGCAGCTTAGACGCGGGACCCCAAGAGACCCAGTACTTC.

This clone was counted once. The CDR3 here is CASSYLGGASYNEQFF. The CDR3 DNA follows: TGTGCCAGCAGTTACCTGGGCGGGGCATCCTACAATGAGCAGTTCTTC. The chain links TRBV6-5 to TRBJ2-1; D is perhaps TRBD2 (6 bases). Trimming left V 2 bases short and J 1 base short, with 12 bases between. The CDR3 loop spans 16 amino acids. CDR1 and CDR2 from the germline V gene are MNHEY and SVGAGI.

This clone appeared a few times. The chain carries TRBV27 and TRBJ1-5; TRBD1 agrees at 7 bases. Trimming cost V 6 bases and J 6 bases; bases outside gene matches: 11. This CDR3 has 15 residues. Germline CDR1 and CDR2: MNHEY and SMNVEV (reference sequence). CDR3 sequence reads: CASSSGTASSQPQHF. For the CDR3, the DNA is TGTGCCAGCAGCTCCGGGACAGCCTCAAGTCAGCCCCAGCATTTT.

The genes are TRBV6-5 and TRBJ1-5; perhaps TRBD1 as D (6 bases). V gave up 6 bases and J gave up 7 bases, with 19 bases separating them. The CDR3 covers 15 residues. CDR1 is MNHEY and CDR2 is SVGAGI in the germline V gene. CDR3 residues: CASSNVRGPNQPQHF. CDR3 nucleotides: TGTGCCAGCAGCAACGTCAGGGGACCGAACCAGCCCCAGCATTTT.